The 11 T cell receptor beta chains given below trace back to one sample, sequenced in a study of blood T cell repertoires in COVID-19. The data were produced by immunoSEQ multiplex PCR, yet TCRdb's version contains in-frame clones alone and is incomplete. Of a few hundred thousand clones listed, 65% to 90% are singletons. The sequencing input was peripheral blood. The receptors here all came from a woman aged 70 to 79 with COVID-19, enrolled during active disease.

The DNA of the CDR3 is TGTGCCAGCAGTATGGCAAACCCTAGCTCTGGGGCCAACGTCCTGACTTTC. Residues: CASSMANPSSGANVLTF. The chain has TRBV6-2 or TRBV6-3 and TRBJ2-6, with D unclear. Trimming left V 5 bases short and J 0 bases short, with 14 bases between. Germline CDR1 is MNHEY and CDR2 is SVGEGT. This CDR3 is built from 17 residues.

V and J are TRBV6-5 and TRBJ1-4, with D unresolved. V was shortened by 6 bases and J by 4 bases, with 12 bases between the two germline ends. The germline V gene has CDR1 MNHEY and CDR2 SVGAGI. CDR3 size: 14 residues. CDR3 sequence: CASRPQTLNEKLFF. The CDR3 DNA follows: TGTGCCAGCAGGCCCCAGACACTTAATGAAAAACTGTTTTTT.

The chain employs TRBV7-2 and TRBJ2-1; no firm D call. The germline V and J ends were trimmed by 5 bases and 1 base, with 12 bases remaining between them. The germline CDR1 and CDR2 sequences are SGHTA and FQGNSA. The CDR3 is 15 amino acids. The CDR3 nucleotides are TGTGCCAGCAGCCTGAGAGGATCTTCCTACAATGAGCAGTTCTTC. Translation: CASSLRGSSYNEQFF.

This clone has a single count. The chain carries TRBV10-3 and TRBJ1-1; a weak D match, TRBD1 (5 bases). Deletions cut 0 bases from V and 11 bases from J, with 13 bases between. There are 13 residues in the CDR3. Germline assignment: CDR1 ENHRY and CDR2 SYGVKD. This chain's CDR3 is CAISESIEGRAFF. CDR3 coding DNA: TGTGCCATCAGTGAGTCAATCGAGGGGAGGGCTTTCTTT.

V gene TRBV7-2 combines with J gene TRBJ2-3, with TRBD1 identical over 10 bases. CDR3 length equals 16 residues. From germline, CDR1 is SGHTA and CDR2 FQGNSA. The V and J ends lost 5 bases and 3 bases, in that order; junction bases with no gene match: 8. CDR3 in amino acids: CASSPGQGRRTDTQYF. The DNA of the CDR3 is TGTGCCAGCAGCCCGGGACAGGGGAGGAGAACAGATACGCAGTATTTT.

This clone showed up just a few times. CDR3 coding DNA: TGTGCCAGCACCTCCCCCGGGTACACTGAAGCTTTCTTT. This gives the protein CASTSPGYTEAFF. This chain connects TRBV11-3 to TRBJ1-1; no firm D call. Trimming removed 7 bases at V and 3 bases at J, with 12 bases between. The germline V gene has CDR1 SGHNT and CDR2 YENEEA. The CDR3 spans 13 residues.

This clone was seen a single time. The V gene is TRBV6-5, the J gene TRBJ2-7, with 11 bases aligning to TRBD1. The CDR3 is 14 amino acids. Germline trimming cut 6 bases from V and 6 bases from J; bases unmatched to any gene: 7. Germline loops: CDR1 MNHEY, CDR2 SVGAGI. CDR3 protein: CASRNPGQGGEQYF. CDR3 coding DNA: TGTGCCAGCAGAAACCCGGGACAGGGGGGCGAGCAGTACTTC.

This chain uses TRBV6-6 with TRBJ1-2, with 8 bases that match TRBD1. Germline assignment: CDR1 MNHNY and CDR2 SVGAGI (reference sequence). CDR3 length: 13 residues. Trimming cost V 5 bases and J 4 bases; bases outside gene matches: 3. In DNA form, the CDR3 reads TGTGCCAGCAGTAGGGACAGGAGCTATGGCTACACCTTC. The encoded protein is CASSRDRSYGYTF.

The CDR3 nucleotides are TGTGCCAGCAGCGTAGCAGCGGGCATAATAACAGATACGCAGTATTTT. Protein: CASSVAAGIITDTQYF. V usage is TRBV9 and J usage is TRBJ2-3; D is perhaps TRBD2 (6 bases). V was cut by 0 bases and J by 3 bases, with 14 bases left in between. CDR3 length equals 16 residues. CDR1 and CDR2 from the germline V gene are SGDLS and YYNGEE.

This clone showed up just a few times. Other DNA sequences in this sample translate to the same CDR3. The V call is TRBV6-2 or TRBV6-3, the J call TRBJ1-2; 8 nucleotides align to TRBD1. Trimming cost V 4 bases and J 8 bases; bases outside gene matches: 6. CDR1 is MNHEY and CDR2 is SVGEGT in the germline V gene. The CDR3 loop spans 13 amino acids. Here the CDR3 DNA reads TGTGCCAGCAGTTCCCGGACAGGGTACGGCTACACCTTC. Its translation: CASSSRTGYGYTF.

The V gene is TRBV27, the J gene TRBJ1-3; D possibly corresponds to TRBD1 (6 bases). The CDR3 extends over 14 amino acids. Trimming took 8 bases from V and 3 from J, leaving 14 bases between them. Germline V gene sequence: CDR1 MNHEY, CDR2 SMNVEV (reference sequence). CDR3 DNA: TGTGCCAGCCGACAGGCAGGAGGTGGAAACACCATATATTTT. This encodes CASRQAGGGNTIYF.